What follows describes a single T cell receptor (beta chain). This sample was included in a study of long-term antiretroviral therapy in people with HIV. Per germline, CDR1 SGHRS and CDR2 YFSETQ. V lost 4 bases, J lost 0 bases, and 15 bases lay in between. This CDR3 is built from 16 residues. Survey level was the resolution at which the v3.0 immunoSEQ assay ran. Target depth was 40,000-50,000 T-cell genomes per sample. Using immunoSEQ multiplex PCR, the repertoire was profiled, and TCRdb retains in-frame clones only, with some absent. The data show around 9,200 clones, with over 65% seen just once and 20% to 25% held by the top ten. Participants who had HIV were, without exception, treated in the United States.

The sequencing used unsorted PBMCs, collected 0.6 years before starting antiretroviral therapy. The source of this sequence is a man aged 40-49 years with HIV. This chain connects TRBV5-1 to TRBJ2-3; TRBD1 might be the D (6 bases). CDR3 DNA sequence: TGCGCCAGCAGCGCTAACAGGGCTTCTAGCACAGATACGCAGTATTTT. It specifies CASSANRASSTDTQYF.